Detailed here is one T cell receptor (beta chain). The record originates from a study of T-cell reconstitution after alpha-beta-depleted transplantation in children. Unique molecular identifiers were incorporated into the prepared TCRbeta library. TCRdb used MiXCR to reprocess the PCR reads, holding one entry per CDR3 protein. The table records 500,000 or so distinct CDR3 sequences, about 33% of them present only once. The germline V gene encodes CDR1 MNHEY and CDR2 SMNVEV (reference sequence). The CDR3 spans 16 residues. V lost 2 bases and J 0 bases, leaving 11 bases between the germline ends. The receptor's source is a human donor who donated a stem cell graft to a child with aplastic anemia. The starting material was PBMCs from the stem cell graft donor, obtained from the stem cell graft. The chain carries TRBV27 and TRBJ2-1; D is unclear. CDR3 nucleotides: TGTGCCAGCAGTTTAACGGTGGCTATCTCCTACAATGAGCAGTTCTTC. As protein: CASSLTVAISYNEQFF.